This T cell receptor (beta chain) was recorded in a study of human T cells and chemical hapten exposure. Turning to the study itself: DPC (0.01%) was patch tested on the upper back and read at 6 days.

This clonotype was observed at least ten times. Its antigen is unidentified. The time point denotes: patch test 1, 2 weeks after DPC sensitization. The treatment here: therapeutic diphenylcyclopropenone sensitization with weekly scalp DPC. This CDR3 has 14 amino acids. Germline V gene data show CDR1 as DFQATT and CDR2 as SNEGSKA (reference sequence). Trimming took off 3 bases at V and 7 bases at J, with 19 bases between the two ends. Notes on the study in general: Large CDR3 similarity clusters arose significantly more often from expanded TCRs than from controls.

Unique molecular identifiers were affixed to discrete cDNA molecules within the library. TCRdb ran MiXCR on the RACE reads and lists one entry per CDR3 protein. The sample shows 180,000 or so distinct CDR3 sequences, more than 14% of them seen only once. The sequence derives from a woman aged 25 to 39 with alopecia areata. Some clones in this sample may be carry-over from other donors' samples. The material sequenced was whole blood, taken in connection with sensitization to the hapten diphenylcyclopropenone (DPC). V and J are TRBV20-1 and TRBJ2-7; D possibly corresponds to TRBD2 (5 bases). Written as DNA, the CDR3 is TGCAGTGCTAGCCCCGGCCCGCCAACGGGAGAGCAGTACTTC. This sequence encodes CSASPGPPTGEQYF.